A selection of T cell receptor beta chains follows, all from one sample in a study of T cells after yellow fever vaccination. TCRdb re-analysed the 5' RACE reads in MiXCR, keeping a single row per CDR3 protein. In the table there are hundreds of thousands of distinct CDR3 sequences, about 10% of which are singletons. The sequencing used CD4+ T cells sorted from PBMCs, collected 5 days after the yellow fever booster vaccination. Receptors were obtained from a man aged 18-30 years who received the YFV17D yellow fever vaccine. Both conserved end residues are part of each CDR3.

V gene | CDR3 protein
TRBV7-6 | CASSLARGTDTQYF
TRBV7-2 | CASRRDRGRNEKLFF
TRBV7-8 | CASSPRRDSAQDTQYF
TRBV4-1 | CASSQIDMGLAGPQHF
TRBV10-1 | CASRRGGADTQYF
TRBV5-6 | CASSLVRGGGTDTQYF
TRBV3-1 | CASSHEGAQSWETQYF
TRBV27 | CASSFVWGGETQYF
TRBV12-3/TRBV12-4 | CASSSRALSGYTF
TRBV7-3 | CASSLGTSGGSTDTQYF
TRBV5-1 | CASSLGRGGTDTQYF
TRBV6-2/TRBV6-3 | CASTAGTSAQPQHF
TRBV4-1 | CASSYPTGQSGGYTF
TRBV9 | CASSAAFRDTQYF
TRBV20-1 | CSARKDNEQFF
TRBV7-2 | CASSSGWTTPGDTF
TRBV7-2 | CASSPQLNRLTGELFF
TRBV30 | CAWRAGPSTDTQYF
TRBV5-5 | CASSWGGSGVRGYTF
TRBV6-2/TRBV6-3 | CASSWQGHNYGYTF
TRBV4-1 | CASSQAGTANTEAFF
TRBV10-3 | CATLQADTQYF
TRBV10-3 | CAITTGGAEAFF
TRBV27 | CASSPDRGDSPLHF
TRBV7-2 | CASSLRGTSGTGELFF
TRBV2 | CASSERGGSRREQYF
TRBV11-2 | CASSFGTSGGWNTQYF
TRBV7-2 | CASSLEVGRNTQYF
TRBV5-6 | CASSLIRRKSSTDTQYF
TRBV13 | CASSSGGGLNTEAFF
TRBV29-1 | CSVGTGASTDTQYF
TRBV7-8 | CASSPPPSETDTQYF
TRBV9 | CASSPTGEEGNEQFF
TRBV4-3 | CASSQETGRGGGPVVF
TRBV4-2 | CASSKGQITDQETQYF
TRBV3-1 | CASSQGDRRYGYTF
TRBV7-2 | CASSLAGAPNTEAFF
TRBV6-2/TRBV6-3 | CASSWGWYTEAFF
TRBV6-6 | CASSKPGTGHGYTF
TRBV20-1 | CSARDAVRGLNTEAFF
TRBV7-3 | CASSFGAGELFF
TRBV20-1 | CSARNGQTNEQYF
TRBV20-1 | CSARDRRVGNSQPQHF
TRBV5-1 | CASSLGQDAEAFF
TRBV12-3/TRBV12-4 | CASTRDSNFSPLHF
TRBV20-1 | CSARVSGGYTEAFF
TRBV5-6 | CASSLSNYGYTF
TRBV20-1 | CSARKAGGSAGELFF
TRBV6-2/TRBV6-3 | CASRPVSLRPQHF
TRBV28 | CATPGEGPANYGYTF
TRBV28 | CASSFSWAPETQYF
TRBV7-9 | CASSHTAGEQPQHF
TRBV3-1 | CASSQGAAGATYEQYF
TRBV11-2 | CASSPSFGLDTQYF
TRBV29-1 | CSVVVATAGELFF
TRBV12-3/TRBV12-4 | CASSGAYRYNEQFF
TRBV6-2/TRBV6-3 | CASSYESYYGYTF
TRBV9 | CASSFDRGDTGELFF
TRBV12-3/TRBV12-4 | CASTWGVEGEQYF
TRBV5-1 | CARTGHSPLHF